This paragraph covers one TCR beta chain sequence. This entry comes from a study of T cells in Graves' hyperthyroidism and ophthalmopathy. TCR beta CDR3 regions were amplified from RNA. HTBI primers were employed in a first-round RT-PCR of the TCR CDR3. TCRdb re-called the multiplex PCR reads with MiXCR, one entry per CDR3 protein. The sample has 750,000 to 950,000 distinct CDR3 sequences; 38% are singletons. This CDR3 has 14 residues. Germline CDR1 is SGHVS and CDR2 is FQNEAQ. J gave up 7 bases and V 5 bases, and 11 bases lay outside the gene matches. The TCR comes from a man aged 18 to 29 with Graves' hyperthyroidism. The V gene is TRBV7-8, the J gene TRBJ2-7; 7 bases are a match to TRBD1. Sequenced: blood. The CDR3 DNA sequence: TGTGCCAGCAGCGCGGACAGGAATTACGGAGAGCAGTACTTC. It specifies CASSADRNYGEQYF.